The rows below give T cell receptor beta chains drawn from one sample of a study of brain metastases from non-small cell lung cancer. Only in-frame clones appear in the TCRdb table, and some are missing; sequencing was by immunoSEQ multiplex PCR. This table holds some 7,700 clones, 85% found once. Sequenced sample: primary lung tumor tissue. Receptor source: a donor at least 40 years old with non-small cell lung cancer. Both conserved end residues are part of each CDR3. A D gene is named only where the DNA matches it firmly. Clone size is given for some rows only: seen once, a few or many times, or a class if the clone is expanded.

d_call: NA
v_call: TRBV5-1
j_call: TRBJ2-7
clone_size: NA
cdr3_aa: CASSPQGQGFYEQYF
cdr3_nt: TGCGCCAGCAGCCCCCAGGGGCAGGGGTTCTACGAGCAGTACTTC

d_call: NA
v_call: TRBV4-3
j_call: TRBJ1-1
clone_size: NA
cdr3_aa: CASSQGAGRNTEAFF
cdr3_nt: TGCGCCAGCAGCCAAGGGGCGGGGAGGAACACTGAAGCTTTCTTT

d_call: NA
v_call: TRBV5-1
j_call: TRBJ1-1
clone_size: NA
cdr3_aa: CASSLYGQNTEAFF
cdr3_nt: TGCGCCAGCAGCTTGTATGGACAGAACACTGAAGCTTTCTTT

d_call: TRBD2
v_call: TRBV10-1
j_call: TRBJ2-1
clone_size: large
cdr3_aa: CASSPGLAGGSYNEQFF
cdr3_nt: TGCGCCAGCAGTCCCGGACTAGCGGGGGGTTCCTACAATGAGCAGTTCTTC

d_call: TRBD1
v_call: TRBV29-1
j_call: TRBJ1-2
clone_size: NA
cdr3_aa: CSVAGTGHGYTF
cdr3_nt: TGCAGCGTCGCCGGGACAGGGCATGGCTACACTTTC

d_call: TRBD1
v_call: TRBV18
j_call: TRBJ1-1
clone_size: NA
cdr3_aa: CASSFDRGSTNTEAFF
cdr3_nt: TGTGCCAGCTCATTCGACAGGGGGTCGACGAACACTGAAGCTTTCTTT

d_call: NA
v_call: TRBV5-1
j_call: TRBJ1-5
clone_size: NA
cdr3_aa: CASSLGFPNQPQHF
cdr3_nt: TGCGCCAGCAGCTTGGGCTTTCCCAATCAGCCCCAGCATTTT

d_call: TRBD1
v_call: TRBV15
j_call: TRBJ1-5
clone_size: NA
cdr3_aa: CATSRDGQAMGSNQPQHF
cdr3_nt: TGTGCCACCAGCAGAGATGGACAGGCAATGGGTAGCAATCAGCCCCAGCATTTT

d_call: NA
v_call: TRBV28
j_call: TRBJ2-7
clone_size: NA
cdr3_aa: CASRDTFYEQYF
cdr3_nt: TGTGCCAGCAGAGACACCTTCTACGAGCAGTACTTC

d_call: NA
v_call: TRBV9
j_call: TRBJ2-2
clone_size: NA
cdr3_aa: CASSVGGGGNTGELFF
cdr3_nt: TGTGCCAGCAGCGTAGGAGGGGGTGGGAACACCGGGGAGCTGTTTTTT

d_call: NA
v_call: TRBV15
j_call: TRBJ1-5
clone_size: NA
cdr3_aa: CATSRDESYSNQPQHF
cdr3_nt: TGTGCCACCAGCAGAGACGAGAGCTATAGCAATCAGCCCCAGCATTTT

d_call: NA
v_call: TRBV6-5
j_call: TRBJ2-7
clone_size: NA
cdr3_aa: CASSYGYRVPSYEQYF
cdr3_nt: TGTGCCAGCAGTTACGGGTACAGGGTCCCTTCCTACGAGCAGTACTTC

d_call: NA
v_call: TRBV19
j_call: TRBJ1-5
clone_size: NA
cdr3_aa: CASSIMGRLNQPQHF
cdr3_nt: TGTGCCAGTAGTATAATGGGACGGCTAAATCAGCCCCAGCATTTT

d_call: NA
v_call: TRBV19
j_call: TRBJ2-2
clone_size: once
cdr3_aa: CASSILNTGELFF
cdr3_nt: TGTGCCAGTAGTATCCTAAACACCGGGGAGCTGTTTTTT

d_call: NA
v_call: TRBV29-1
j_call: TRBJ2-1
clone_size: once
cdr3_aa: CSVEDLISGGRGGYEQFF
cdr3_nt: TGCAGCGTTGAAGATCTTATTAGCGGCGGCAGGGGGGGTTATGAGCAGTTCTTC

d_call: NA
v_call: TRBV19
j_call: TRBJ1-1
clone_size: NA
cdr3_aa: CASSILFRVPDTEAFF
cdr3_nt: TGTGCCAGTAGTATCCTGTTCAGGGTACCCGACACTGAAGCTTTCTTT

d_call: NA
v_call: TRBV15
j_call: TRBJ1-5
clone_size: NA
cdr3_aa: CATSRDRGWDQPQHF
cdr3_nt: TGTGCCACCAGCAGAGACAGGGGATGGGATCAGCCCCAGCATTTT

d_call: TRBD1
v_call: TRBV27
j_call: TRBJ2-5
clone_size: NA
cdr3_aa: CANRTRTGIIQETQYF
cdr3_nt: TGTGCCAACAGAACAAGGACAGGGATCATCCAAGAGACCCAGTACTTC

d_call: NA
v_call: TRBV5-1
j_call: TRBJ2-3
clone_size: NA
cdr3_aa: CASSSKQGPDTQYF
cdr3_nt: TGCGCCAGCAGCTCGAAACAGGGCCCAGATACGCAGTATTTT

d_call: TRBD2
v_call: TRBV19
j_call: TRBJ2-3
clone_size: NA
cdr3_aa: CANRKGLAGGTDTQYF
cdr3_nt: TGTGCCAATAGAAAGGGGCTAGCGGGGGGCACAGATACGCAGTATTTT

d_call: NA
v_call: TRBV6-2/TRBV6-3
j_call: TRBJ1-2
clone_size: few
cdr3_aa: CASSYSSRSGGYTF
cdr3_nt: TGTGCCAGCAGTTACTCGAGCCGCTCCGGTGGCTACACCTTC

d_call: NA
v_call: TRBV6-2/TRBV6-3
j_call: TRBJ2-7
clone_size: few
cdr3_aa: CASSYLGGYEQYF
cdr3_nt: TGTGCCAGCAGTTACCTTGGGGGCTACGAGCAGTACTTC

d_call: NA
v_call: TRBV28
j_call: TRBJ2-3
clone_size: NA
cdr3_aa: CASSNRGAGQDTQYF
cdr3_nt: TGTGCCAGCAGTAATCGGGGCGCAGGGCAAGATACGCAGTATTTT

d_call: NA
v_call: TRBV2
j_call: TRBJ2-5
clone_size: few
cdr3_aa: CASKLEETQYF
cdr3_nt: TGTGCCAGCAAATTAGAAGAGACCCAGTACTTC

d_call: NA
v_call: TRBV19
j_call: TRBJ1-6
clone_size: NA
cdr3_aa: CASSIIGAPLHF
cdr3_nt: TGTGCCAGTAGTATTATCGGTGCGCCCCTCCACTTT

d_call: TRBD1
v_call: TRBV6-2/TRBV6-3
j_call: TRBJ1-1
clone_size: NA
cdr3_aa: CASSYSWTGNTEAFF
cdr3_nt: TGTGCCAGCAGTTACTCGTGGACAGGGAACACTGAAGCTTTCTTT

d_call: NA
v_call: TRBV4-3
j_call: TRBJ1-1
clone_size: NA
cdr3_aa: CASSHTNRVNTEAFF
cdr3_nt: TGCGCCAGCAGCCACACAAACAGGGTGAACACTGAAGCTTTCTTT

d_call: TRBD2
v_call: TRBV29-1
j_call: TRBJ2-5
clone_size: NA
cdr3_aa: CSGRGGSETQYF
cdr3_nt: TGCAGCGGACGGGGGGGATCTGAGACCCAGTACTTC

d_call: NA
v_call: TRBV6-5
j_call: TRBJ1-4
clone_size: NA
cdr3_aa: CASSYSHSNEKLFF
cdr3_nt: TGTGCCAGCAGTTACTCCCACAGTAATGAAAAACTGTTTTTT

d_call: NA
v_call: TRBV4-1
j_call: TRBJ2-1
clone_size: once
cdr3_aa: CASSFGIGEAGEYEQFF
cdr3_nt: TGCGCCAGCAGTTTTGGGATAGGGGAAGCTGGGGAGTACGAGCAGTTCTTC

d_call: NA
v_call: TRBV7-2
j_call: TRBJ2-1
clone_size: NA
cdr3_aa: CASLMGGDEQFF
cdr3_nt: TGTGCCAGCCTGATGGGGGGAGATGAGCAGTTCTTC

d_call: NA
v_call: TRBV7-2
j_call: TRBJ1-1
clone_size: NA
cdr3_aa: CASSAEGLNTEAFF
cdr3_nt: TGTGCCAGCAGCGCGGAGGGACTGAACACTGAAGCTTTCTTT

d_call: TRBD1
v_call: TRBV18
j_call: TRBJ1-1
clone_size: once
cdr3_aa: CASSTTGRNTEAFF
cdr3_nt: TGTGCCAGCAGTACGACAGGGAGGAACACTGAAGCTTTCTTT

d_call: NA
v_call: TRBV7-8
j_call: TRBJ2-1
clone_size: NA
cdr3_aa: CASSLGRYNEQFF
cdr3_nt: TGTGCCAGCAGCTTAGGCAGATACAATGAGCAGTTCTTC

d_call: NA
v_call: TRBV9
j_call: TRBJ1-3
clone_size: NA
cdr3_aa: CASSIDSDSGNTIYF
cdr3_nt: TGTGCCAGCTCGATAGACAGCGACTCTGGAAACACCATATATTTT

d_call: NA
v_call: TRBV7-2
j_call: TRBJ2-7
clone_size: NA
cdr3_aa: CASRPSGGDPTYEQYF
cdr3_nt: TGTGCCAGCAGACCCAGCGGTGGGGATCCCACCTACGAGCAGTACTTC

d_call: NA
v_call: TRBV12-3/TRBV12-4
j_call: TRBJ1-1
clone_size: NA
cdr3_aa: CASSLVNTEAFF
cdr3_nt: TGTGCCAGCAGTTTAGTGAACACTGAAGCTTTCTTT

d_call: NA
v_call: TRBV7-8
j_call: TRBJ1-2
clone_size: NA
cdr3_aa: CASSLLGGQDYGYTF
cdr3_nt: TGTGCCAGCAGCTTACTAGGAGGGCAGGATTATGGCTACACCTTC

d_call: NA
v_call: TRBV6-5
j_call: TRBJ1-1
clone_size: NA
cdr3_aa: CASSYSSNTEAFF
cdr3_nt: TGTGCCAGCAGTTACTCGTCCAACACTGAAGCTTTCTTT

d_call: NA
v_call: TRBV27
j_call: TRBJ1-1
clone_size: once
cdr3_aa: CASSSMTGHKAFF
cdr3_nt: TGTGCCAGCAGTTCAATGACGGGACACAAAGCTTTCTTT

d_call: TRBD1
v_call: TRBV2
j_call: TRBJ1-6
clone_size: NA
cdr3_aa: CASSFQGGTYNSPLHF
cdr3_nt: TGTGCCAGCAGTTTTCAGGGGGGCACCTATAATTCACCCCTCCACTTT

d_call: NA
v_call: TRBV6-5
j_call: TRBJ2-7
clone_size: NA
cdr3_aa: CASSYKGYEQYF
cdr3_nt: TGTGCCAGCAGTTATAAGGGCTACGAGCAGTACTTC

d_call: TRBD2
v_call: TRBV30
j_call: TRBJ2-3
clone_size: NA
cdr3_aa: CAFRTSGTSTDTQYF
cdr3_nt: TGTGCCTTTAGGACTAGCGGGACTAGCACAGATACGCAGTATTTT

d_call: NA
v_call: TRBV7-9
j_call: TRBJ1-2
clone_size: NA
cdr3_aa: CASSPIFGPAPNYGYTF
cdr3_nt: TGTGCCAGCAGCCCAATTTTTGGCCCAGCTCCTAACTATGGCTACACCTTC

d_call: NA
v_call: TRBV19
j_call: TRBJ2-2
clone_size: NA
cdr3_aa: CASSAGQISNTGELFF
cdr3_nt: TGTGCCAGTAGTGCTGGACAGATTTCGAATACCGGGGAGCTGTTTTTT

d_call: NA
v_call: TRBV3-1/TRBV3-2
j_call: TRBJ1-1
clone_size: NA
cdr3_aa: CASSPRREGSTEAFF
cdr3_nt: TGTGCCAGCAGCCCGCGGCGGGAGGGAAGCACTGAAGCTTTCTTT

d_call: NA
v_call: TRBV6-5
j_call: TRBJ2-5
clone_size: NA
cdr3_aa: CASSYSRIKETQYF
cdr3_nt: TGTGCCAGCAGTTACTCTCGGATCAAAGAGACCCAATACTTC

d_call: TRBD1
v_call: TRBV4-1
j_call: TRBJ1-1
clone_size: NA
cdr3_aa: CASSQAIQGGTTEAFF
cdr3_nt: TGCGCCAGCAGCCAAGCCATACAGGGGGGAACAACTGAAGCTTTCTTT

d_call: NA
v_call: TRBV4-1
j_call: TRBJ1-5
clone_size: NA
cdr3_aa: CANSQSTGDQPQHF
cdr3_nt: TGCGCCAACAGCCAGTCGACAGGAGATCAGCCCCAGCATTTT

d_call: TRBD1
v_call: TRBV6-5
j_call: TRBJ1-1
clone_size: NA
cdr3_aa: CVSSPRQGNTEAFF
cdr3_nt: TGTGTCAGCAGTCCGAGACAGGGGAACACTGAAGCTTTCTTT

d_call: NA
v_call: TRBV18
j_call: TRBJ1-2
clone_size: NA
cdr3_aa: CASSPEVGLYGYTF
cdr3_nt: TGTGCCAGCTCACCAGAAGTGGGATTGTACGGCTACACCTTC

d_call: NA
v_call: TRBV14
j_call: TRBJ1-1
clone_size: NA
cdr3_aa: CASSQGGALGTEVFF
cdr3_nt: TGTGCCAGCAGCCAAGGGGGGGCGTTGGGCACTGAAGTTTTCTTT

d_call: TRBD1
v_call: TRBV6-5
j_call: TRBJ1-1
clone_size: NA
cdr3_aa: CASRRTGKAFF
cdr3_nt: TGTGCCAGCAGAAGGACAGGGAAAGCTTTCTTT